This entry features one T cell receptor beta chain sequence. A junction boundary mismatches the germline segment, possibly from a read error. These data come from a study of blood T cell repertoires in COVID-19. Background on the study: Sites across the United States, Italy and Spain contributed samples from acute and convalescent COVID-19. T cells, B-cell-depleted T cells, or PBMCs provided the cDNA or gDNA that served as material.

The CDR3 runs to 15 residues. CDR1 is SGHTA and CDR2 is FQGNSA in the germline V gene. How the authors handled the data: The assay estimated nucleated cells by amplifying reference gene primers. Sequencing was performed with immunoSEQ multiplex PCR; in TCRdb, only in-frame clones are kept and a portion is missing. V, J and clone size are those of that table, while D and trimming were read from the DNA. The data show hundreds of thousands of clones, about four fifths seen once. The sequenced sample was peripheral blood. The V gene is TRBV7-2, the J gene TRBJ1-2; D may be TRBD1 (6 bases). The receptor was isolated from a woman in her 70s with acute or convalescent COVID-19. CDR3 protein: CASSLARGQPEGYTF. CDR3 DNA: TGTGCCAGTAGCTTAGCCCGCGGACAGCCCGAGGGCTACACCTTC.